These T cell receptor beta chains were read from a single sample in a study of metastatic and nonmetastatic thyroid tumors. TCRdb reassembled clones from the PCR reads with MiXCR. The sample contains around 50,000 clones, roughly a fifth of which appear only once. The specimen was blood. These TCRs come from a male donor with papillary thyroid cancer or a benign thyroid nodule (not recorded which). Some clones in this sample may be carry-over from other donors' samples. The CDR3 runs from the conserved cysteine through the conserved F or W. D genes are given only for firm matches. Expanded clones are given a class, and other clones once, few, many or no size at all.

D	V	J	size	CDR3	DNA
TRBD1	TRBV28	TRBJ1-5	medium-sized	CASSLERDRVQPQHF	TGTGCCAGCAGTTTAGAGCGGGACAGGGTACAGCCCCAGCATTTT
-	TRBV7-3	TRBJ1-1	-	CASSLEGVGGTESFF	TGTGCCAGCAGCTTAGAGGGGGTCGGGGGCACTGAATCTTTCTTT
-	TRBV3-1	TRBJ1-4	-	CASSRKRDDEKGKLFF	TGTGCCAGCAGCCGAAAACGGGACGACGAAAAGGGAAAACTGTTTTTT
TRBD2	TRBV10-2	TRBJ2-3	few	CASTSSGVTQYF	TGCGCCAGCACGTCGAGCGGGGTTACACAGTATTTT
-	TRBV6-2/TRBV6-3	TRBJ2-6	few	CASSPEQGVSGANVLTF	TGTGCCAGCAGTCCAGAACAGGGAGTCTCTGGGGCCAACGTCCTGACTTTC
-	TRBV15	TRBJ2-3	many	CATSRDPSGTDTQYF	TGTGCCACCAGCAGAGATCCGTCCGGGACAGATACGCAGTATTTT
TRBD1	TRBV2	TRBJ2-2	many	CASSYRGFGELFF	TGTGCCAGCAGCTACAGGGGATTCGGGGAGCTGTTTTTT
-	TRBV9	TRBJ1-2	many	CASSVSRGLYGYTF	TGTGCCAGCAGCGTGAGCCGAGGTCTCTATGGCTACACCTTC
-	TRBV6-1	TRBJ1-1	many	CASSEEEASIGNTEAFF	TGTGCCAGCAGTGAAGAAGAGGCGTCCATAGGGAACACTGAAGCTTTCTTT
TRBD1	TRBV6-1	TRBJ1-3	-	CASSESTGGGNTIYF	TGTGCCAGCAGTGAATCCACAGGGGGCGGAAACACCATATATTTT
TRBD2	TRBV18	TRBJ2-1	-	CASSPFSGRFNNEQFF	TGTGCCAGCTCACCATTTAGCGGGAGGTTTAACAATGAGCAGTTCTTC
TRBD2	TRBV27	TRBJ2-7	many	CASSLSLGTRLAQQYF	TGTGCCAGCAGTTTATCCTTGGGGACTAGATTGGCCCAGCAGTACTTC